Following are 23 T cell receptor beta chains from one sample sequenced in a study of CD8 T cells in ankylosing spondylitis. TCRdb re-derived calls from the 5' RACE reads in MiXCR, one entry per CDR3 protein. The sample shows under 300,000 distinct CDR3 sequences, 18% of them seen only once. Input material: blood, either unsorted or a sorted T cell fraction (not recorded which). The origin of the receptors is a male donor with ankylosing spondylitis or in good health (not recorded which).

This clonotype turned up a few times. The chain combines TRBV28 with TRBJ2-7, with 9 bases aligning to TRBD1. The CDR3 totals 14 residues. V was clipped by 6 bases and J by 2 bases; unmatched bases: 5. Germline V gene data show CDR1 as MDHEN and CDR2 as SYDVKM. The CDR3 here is CASSEGQGAYEQYF. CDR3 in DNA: TGTGCCAGCAGCGAGGGACAGGGAGCCTACGAGCAGTACTTC.

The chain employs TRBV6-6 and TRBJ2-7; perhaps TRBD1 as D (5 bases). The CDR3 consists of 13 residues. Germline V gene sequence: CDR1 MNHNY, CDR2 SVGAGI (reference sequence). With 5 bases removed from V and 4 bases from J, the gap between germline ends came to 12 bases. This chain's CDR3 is CASSAPGFYEQYF. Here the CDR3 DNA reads TGTGCCAGCAGTGCCCCAGGGTTTTACGAGCAGTACTTC.

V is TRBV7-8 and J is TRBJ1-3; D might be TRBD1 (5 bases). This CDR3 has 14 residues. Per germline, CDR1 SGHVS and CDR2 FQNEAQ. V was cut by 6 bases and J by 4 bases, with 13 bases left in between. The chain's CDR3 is CASREQGSGNTIYF. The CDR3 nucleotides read TGTGCCAGCAGGGAGCAGGGTTCGGGAAACACCATATATTTT.

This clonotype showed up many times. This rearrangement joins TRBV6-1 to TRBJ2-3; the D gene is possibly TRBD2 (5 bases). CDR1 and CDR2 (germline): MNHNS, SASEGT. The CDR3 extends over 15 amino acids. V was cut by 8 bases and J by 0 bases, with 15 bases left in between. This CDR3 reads CASSFIGGSTDTQYF. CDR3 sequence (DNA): TGTGCCAGCTCCTTCATAGGCGGGAGCACAGATACGCAGTATTTT.

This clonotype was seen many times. The CDR3 spells CASRLYGNTEAFF. The CDR3 DNA sequence: TGTGCCAGCAGATTATATGGGAACACTGAAGCTTTCTTT. This chain joins TRBV6-5 and TRBJ1-1; D not certain. V was shortened by 6 bases and J by 1 base, with 9 bases between the two germline ends. This CDR3 spans 13 amino acids. In germline, CDR1 is MNHEY, CDR2 SVGAGI.

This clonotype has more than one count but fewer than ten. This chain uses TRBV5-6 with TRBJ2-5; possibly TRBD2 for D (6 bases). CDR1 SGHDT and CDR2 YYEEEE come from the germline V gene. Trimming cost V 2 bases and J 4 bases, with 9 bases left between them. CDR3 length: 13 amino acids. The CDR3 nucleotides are TGTGCCAGCAGCTTCCCGGAGGGAGAGACCCAGTACTTC. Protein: CASSFPEGETQYF.

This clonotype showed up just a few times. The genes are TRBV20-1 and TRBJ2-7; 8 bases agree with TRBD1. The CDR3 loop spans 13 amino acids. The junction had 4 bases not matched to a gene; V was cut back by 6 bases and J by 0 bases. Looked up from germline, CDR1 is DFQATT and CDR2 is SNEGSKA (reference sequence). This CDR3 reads CSALGQDSYEQYF. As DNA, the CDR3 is TGCAGTGCCCTGGGACAGGACTCCTACGAGCAGTACTTC.

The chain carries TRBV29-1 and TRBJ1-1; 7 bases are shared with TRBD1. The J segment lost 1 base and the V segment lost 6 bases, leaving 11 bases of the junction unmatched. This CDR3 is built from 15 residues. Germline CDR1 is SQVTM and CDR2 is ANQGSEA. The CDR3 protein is CSVDDRARGNTEAFF. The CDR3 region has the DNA TGCAGCGTGGACGACAGGGCTCGTGGGAACACTGAAGCTTTCTTT.

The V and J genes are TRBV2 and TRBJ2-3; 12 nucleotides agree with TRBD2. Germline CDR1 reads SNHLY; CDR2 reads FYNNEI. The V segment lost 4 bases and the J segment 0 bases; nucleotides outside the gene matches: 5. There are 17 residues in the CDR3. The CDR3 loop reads CASSASGRGASTDTQYF. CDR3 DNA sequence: TGTGCCAGCAGTGCTAGCGGGAGGGGGGCTAGCACAGATACGCAGTATTTT.

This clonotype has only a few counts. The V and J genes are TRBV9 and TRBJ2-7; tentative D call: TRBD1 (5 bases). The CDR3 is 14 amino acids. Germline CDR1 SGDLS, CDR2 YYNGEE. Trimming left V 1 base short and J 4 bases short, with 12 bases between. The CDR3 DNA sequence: TGTGCCAGCAGCGTACAGGGAAACGGGTACGAGCAGTACTTC. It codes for CASSVQGNGYEQYF.

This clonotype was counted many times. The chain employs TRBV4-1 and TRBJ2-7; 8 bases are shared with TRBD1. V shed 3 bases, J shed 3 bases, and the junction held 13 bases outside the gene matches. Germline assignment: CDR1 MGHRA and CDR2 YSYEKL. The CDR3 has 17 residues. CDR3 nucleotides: TGCGCCAGCAGCCATGACCCCGACAGGGGCATCTACTACGAGCAGTACTTC. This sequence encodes CASSHDPDRGIYYEQYF.

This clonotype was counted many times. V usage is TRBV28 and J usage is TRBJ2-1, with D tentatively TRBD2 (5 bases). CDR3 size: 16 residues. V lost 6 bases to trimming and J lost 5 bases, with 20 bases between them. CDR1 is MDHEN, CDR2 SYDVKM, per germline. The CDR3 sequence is CASRPPVGSVDNEQFF. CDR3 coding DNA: TGTGCCAGCAGACCCCCGGTGGGTAGCGTGGACAATGAGCAGTTCTTC.

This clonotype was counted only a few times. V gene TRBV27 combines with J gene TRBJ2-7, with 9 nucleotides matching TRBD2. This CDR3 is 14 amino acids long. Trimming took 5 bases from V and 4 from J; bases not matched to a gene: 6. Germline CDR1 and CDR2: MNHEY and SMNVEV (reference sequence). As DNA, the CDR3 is TGTGCCAGCAGTGCCGGGACTAGCCTTTACGAGCAGTACTTC. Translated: CASSAGTSLYEQYF.

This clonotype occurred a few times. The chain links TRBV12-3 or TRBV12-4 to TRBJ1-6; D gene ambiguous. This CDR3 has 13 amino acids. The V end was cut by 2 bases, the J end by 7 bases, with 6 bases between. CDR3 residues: CASSLRENSPLHF. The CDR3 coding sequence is TGTGCCAGCAGTTTAAGGGAAAATTCACCCCTCCACTTT.

The CDR3 loop reads CASSSGTNEKLFF. DNA for the CDR3: TGTGCCAGCAGCTCAGGAACTAATGAAAAACTGTTTTTT. The rearrangement links TRBV5-5 to TRBJ1-4; D ambiguous. Germline CDR1 reads SGHKS; CDR2 reads YYEKEE (reference sequence). This CDR3 contains 13 residues. The V gene lost 3 bases and the J gene lost 1 base, with 4 bases spanning the gap.

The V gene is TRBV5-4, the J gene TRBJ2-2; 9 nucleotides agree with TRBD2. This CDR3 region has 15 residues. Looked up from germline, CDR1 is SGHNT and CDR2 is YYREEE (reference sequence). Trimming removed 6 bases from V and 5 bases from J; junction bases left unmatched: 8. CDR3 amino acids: CASTVSGSNTGELFF. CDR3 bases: TGTGCCAGCACCGTTAGCGGGAGTAATACCGGGGAGCTGTTTTTT.

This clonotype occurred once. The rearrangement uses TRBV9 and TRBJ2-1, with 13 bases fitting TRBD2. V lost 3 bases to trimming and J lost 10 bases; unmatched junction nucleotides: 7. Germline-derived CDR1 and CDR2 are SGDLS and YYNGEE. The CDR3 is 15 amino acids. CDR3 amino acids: CASSAGTSGNSEQFF. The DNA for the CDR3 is TGTGCCAGCAGCGCGGGGACTAGCGGGAACTCGGAGCAGTTCTTC.

CDR3 protein: CSVRTENTGELFF. The CDR3, as DNA: TGCAGCGTCCGGACAGAGAACACCGGGGAGCTGTTTTTT. The chain joins TRBV29-1 to TRBJ2-2; a possible D gene is TRBD1 (6 bases). V dropped 6 bases and J dropped 1 base, with 9 bases sitting between them. There are 13 residues in the CDR3. The germline V gene has CDR1 SQVTM and CDR2 ANQGSEA.

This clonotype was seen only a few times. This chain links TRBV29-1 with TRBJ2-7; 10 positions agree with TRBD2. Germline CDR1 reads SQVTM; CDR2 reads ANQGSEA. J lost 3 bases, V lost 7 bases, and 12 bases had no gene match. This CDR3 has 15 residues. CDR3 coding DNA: TGCAGCGGGATGGGGACTAGCGAGGGCCGCTACGAGCAGTACTTC. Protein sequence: CSGMGTSEGRYEQYF.

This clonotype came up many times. CDR3 coding DNA: TGTGCCAGCAGGGGGGACAGGGACTCCTACGAGCAGTACTTC. It specifies CASRGDRDSYEQYF. V gene TRBV27 combines with J gene TRBJ2-7; 9 bases match TRBD1. CDR3 size: 14 residues. V dropped 6 bases and J dropped 0; count of bases not matched to a gene: 3. CDR1 MNHEY and CDR2 SMNVEV come from the germline V gene (reference sequence).

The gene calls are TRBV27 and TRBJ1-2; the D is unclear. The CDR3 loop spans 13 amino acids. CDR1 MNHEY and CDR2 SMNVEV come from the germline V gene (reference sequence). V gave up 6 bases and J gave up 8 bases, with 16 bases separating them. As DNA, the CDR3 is TGTGCCAGCAGCCCTATGGGAGGCAGGGGCTACACCTTC. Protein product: CASSPMGGRGYTF.

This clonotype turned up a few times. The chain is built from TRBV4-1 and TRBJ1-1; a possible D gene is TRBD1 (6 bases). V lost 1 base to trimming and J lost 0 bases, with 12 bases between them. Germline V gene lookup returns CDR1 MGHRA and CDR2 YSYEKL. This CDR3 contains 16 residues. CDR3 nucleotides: TGCGCCAGCAGCCAAGCCCCGACAGGAATGAACACTGAAGCTTTCTTT. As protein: CASSQAPTGMNTEAFF.

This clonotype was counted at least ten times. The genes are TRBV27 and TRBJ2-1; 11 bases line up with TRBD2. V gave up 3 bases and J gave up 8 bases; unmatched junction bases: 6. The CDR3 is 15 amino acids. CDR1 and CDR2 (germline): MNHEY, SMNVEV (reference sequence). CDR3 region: CASSFSSGRLDEQFF. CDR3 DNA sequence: TGTGCCAGCAGTTTTTCTAGCGGGAGGTTAGATGAGCAGTTCTTC.